The 15 T cell receptor beta chains presented below share a single source sample, sequenced in a study of cytomegalovirus exposure and HLA in healthy donors. The PCR made use of 60 Vbeta and 13 Jbeta primers. TCRdb's copy holds only in-frame clones and misses some; the assay was immunoSEQ multiplex PCR. The sample contains some 140,000 clones, roughly 79% of which appear only once. Specimen: PBMCs. The receptor set was obtained from a man aged 18 to 30 in good health and CMV-seronegative.

V and J are TRBV19 and TRBJ2-1; a possible D gene is TRBD1 (6 bases). This CDR3 is built from 12 residues. V was cut by 3 bases and J by 15 bases, with 15 bases left in between. Germline CDR1 and CDR2: LNHDA and SQIVND (reference sequence). CDR3 nucleotide sequence: TGTGCCAGTAGTATCCGACAGGAAGGGTTGTTCTTC. Translation: CASSIRQEGLFF.

This clone was observed once. The chain couples TRBV7-9 to TRBJ1-2; D not certain. The V gene lost 1 base and the J gene lost 7 bases, with 10 bases spanning the gap. Germline V gene sequence: CDR1 SEHNR, CDR2 FQNEAQ (reference sequence). This CDR3 spans 13 amino acids. The CDR3 sequence is CASSLGERSGYTF. The CDR3 coding sequence is TGTGCCAGCAGCTTAGGAGAACGGTCTGGCTACACCTTC.

The rearrangement links TRBV11-2 to TRBJ2-7; 9 nucleotides align to TRBD1. After removal of 4 bases from V and 0 bases from J, the junction contained 10 bases not matched to a gene. CDR1 and CDR2 from the germline V gene are SGHAT and FQNNGV. This CDR3 region has 17 residues. DNA of the CDR3: TGTGCCAGCAGCTCCGTCGCGGGGACAGGGCGCTCCTACGAGCAGTACTTC. Translation: CASSSVAGTGRSYEQYF.

The chain recombines TRBV4-1 with TRBJ1-1; 9 nucleotides align to TRBD1. Germline loops: CDR1 MGHRA, CDR2 YSYEKL. After removal of 4 bases from V and 5 bases from J, the junction contained 11 bases not matched to a gene. CDR3 length: 16 residues. CDR3 sequence (DNA): TGCGCCAGCAGCCTCCGCCGGGGACAGGGAGGGACTGAAGCTTTCTTT. Residues: CASSLRRGQGGTEAFF.

The chain combines TRBV7-6 with TRBJ1-4, with no clear D. With 1 base removed from V and 0 bases from J, the gap between germline ends came to 12 bases. CDR1 and CDR2 from the germline V gene are SGHVS and FNYEAQ. The CDR3 sequence is 17 residues long. The CDR3 DNA reads TGTGCCAGCAGCTTAGTCTTTCCAGGCTCAACTAATGAAAAACTGTTTTTT. The encoded protein is CASSLVFPGSTNEKLFF. Full variable domain (outside the CDR3, taken from reference TRBV7-6 and TRBJ1-4): GAGVSQSPRYKVTKRGQDVALRCDPISGHVSLYWYRQALGQGPEFLTYFNYEAQQDKSGLPNDRFSAERPEGSISTLTIQRTEQRDSAMYRCASSLVFPGSTNEKLFFGSGTQLSVL.

This clone was observed a handful of times. The rearrangement uses TRBV15 and TRBJ2-3; 11 bases agree with TRBD2. Per the germline V gene, CDR1 is LNHNV and CDR2 is YYDKDF (reference sequence). Losses at the gene ends were 5 bases for V and 2 bases for J; bases not matched to a gene: 6. The CDR3 has 16 residues. CDR3 DNA sequence: TGTGCCACCAGCCTCCGACTAGCGGGGACCACAGATACGCAGTATTTT. Translated, it gives CATSLRLAGTTDTQYF.

CDR3 protein: CASSGTSTNSPLHF. The CDR3 region has the DNA TGTGCCAGCAGTGGGACAAGTACTAATTCACCCCTCCACTTT. The chain carries TRBV2 and TRBJ1-6, with a tentative D call TRBD1 (5 bases). Per germline, CDR1 SNHLY and CDR2 FYNNEI. CDR3 length equals 14 residues. The ends were cut back, 4 bases at V and 6 bases at J, with 10 bases in the middle.

The chain has TRBV29-1 and TRBJ1-1, with TRBD1 identical over 7 bases. Per the germline V gene, CDR1 is SQVTM and CDR2 is ANQGSEA. CDR3 length: 13 residues. The V segment lost 6 bases and the J segment 2 bases; nucleotides outside the gene matches: 6. The CDR3 DNA is TGCAGCGTAACGACAGGGTCTAACACTGAAGCTTTCTTT. It codes for CSVTTGSNTEAFF.

This clone was seen a handful of times. The CDR3: CASSGGSGDEQFF. The CDR3, as DNA: TGTGCCAGCAGTGGGGGGTCGGGCGATGAGCAGTTCTTC. The rearrangement links TRBV27 to TRBJ2-1, with D possibly being TRBD2 (6 bases). Germline values: CDR1 MNHEY, CDR2 SMNVEV (reference sequence). With 5 bases removed from V and 8 bases from J, the gap between germline ends came to 13 bases. The CDR3 sequence is 13 residues long.

The rearrangement uses TRBV7-8 and TRBJ2-7; the D is unclear. The CDR3 loop spans 12 amino acids. Germline V gene lookup returns CDR1 SGHVS and CDR2 FQNEAQ. Trimming took 1 base from V and 3 from J, leaving 4 bases between them. CDR3 residues: CASSLVNYEQYV. For the CDR3, the DNA is TGTGCCAGCAGCTTAGTCAACTACGAGCAGTACGTC.

The chain has TRBV12-5 and TRBJ1-3; maybe TRBD1 (5 bases). Germline V CDR1 and CDR2: LGHNT, FRNRAP. There are 15 residues in the CDR3. Trimming cost V 7 bases and J 0 bases, with 13 bases left between them. CDR3 protein: CASAPQGHSGNTIYF. The CDR3 DNA follows: TGTGCTAGTGCCCCCCAGGGCCACTCTGGAAACACCATATATTTT. Full variable domain (remainder filled in from reference TRBV12-5 and TRBJ1-3): DARVTQTPRHKVTEMGQEVTMRCQPILGHNTVFWYRQTMMQGLELLAYFRNRAPLDDSGMPKDRFSAEMPDATLATLKIQPSEPRDSAVYFCASAPQGHSGNTIYFGEGSWLTVV.

The rearrangement links TRBV2 to TRBJ2-3, with D possibly matching TRBD2 (7 bases). V was clipped by 1 base and J by 13 bases, with 12 bases between them. Germline loops: CDR1 SNHLY, CDR2 FYNNEI. This CDR3 has 12 amino acids. DNA of the CDR3: TGTGCCAGCAGTGAAGTCGGGGGGCGTAAGTATTTT. This sequence encodes CASSEVGGRKYF.

This rearrangement joins TRBV7-9 to TRBJ2-5, with a possible D match to TRBD1 (6 bases). Germline CDR1 and CDR2: SEHNR and FQNEAQ (reference sequence). V shed 5 bases and J shed 5 bases, with 15 bases lying between them. CDR3 length: 14 amino acids. As DNA, the CDR3 is TGTGCCAGCAGCCTCTGGGCCCAGGGGGAGACCCAGTACTTC. Encoded protein: CASSLWAQGETQYF.

This sequence joins TRBV15 and TRBJ2-1; TRBD2 matches 7 bases. Germline lookup yields CDR1 LNHNV and CDR2 YYDKDF (reference sequence). V lost 11 bases to trimming and J lost 6 bases; unmatched junction nucleotides: 13. This CDR3 comprises 14 residues. The CDR3 here is CASTSGGRVNEQFF. As DNA, the CDR3 is TGTGCCTCTACGTCCGGGGGGAGGGTCAATGAGCAGTTCTTC.

The chain joins TRBV30 to TRBJ1-1; maybe TRBD1 (5 bases). Trimming took off 8 bases at V and 5 bases at J, with 18 bases between the two ends. This CDR3 has 13 amino acids. Germline CDR1 GTSNPN, CDR2 SVGIG (reference sequence). This CDR3 is CAGILGGATEAFF. CDR3 bases: TGTGCCGGAATCCTAGGAGGGGCAACTGAAGCTTTCTTT.